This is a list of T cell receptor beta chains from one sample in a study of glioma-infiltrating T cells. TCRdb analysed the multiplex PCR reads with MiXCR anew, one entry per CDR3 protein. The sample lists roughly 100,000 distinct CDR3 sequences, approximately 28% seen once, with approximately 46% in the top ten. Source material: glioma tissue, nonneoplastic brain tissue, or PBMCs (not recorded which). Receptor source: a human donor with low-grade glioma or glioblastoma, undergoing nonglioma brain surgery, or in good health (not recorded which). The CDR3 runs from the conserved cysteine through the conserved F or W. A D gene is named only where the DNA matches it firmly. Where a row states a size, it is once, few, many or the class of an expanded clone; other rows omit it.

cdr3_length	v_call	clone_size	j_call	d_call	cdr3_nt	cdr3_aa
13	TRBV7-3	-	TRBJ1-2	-	TGTGCCAGCAGCTCGAACTCTAACTATGGCTACAGCTTC	CASSSNSNYGYSF
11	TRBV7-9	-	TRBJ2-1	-	TGTGCCAGCAGCACCTACAATGAGCAGTTCTTC	CASSTYNEQFF
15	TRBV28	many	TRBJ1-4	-	TGTGCCAGCAGTTCGGGGGGGACCCAGGGTGAAAAACTGTTTTTT	CASSSGGTQGEKLFF
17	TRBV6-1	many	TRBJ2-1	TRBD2	TGTGCCAGCAGGAAAGGGGGACTAGCGGGGGGGCAAGGGGAGCAGTTCTTC	CASRKGGLAGGQGEQFF
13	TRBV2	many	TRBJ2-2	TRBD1	TGTGCCAGCGCTGGACAGGTAGCCGGGGAGCTGTTTTTT	CASAGQVAGELFF
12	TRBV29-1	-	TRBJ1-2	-	TGCAGCGGGGGCGGCGGGAACTATGGCTACACCTTC	CSGGGGNYGYTF
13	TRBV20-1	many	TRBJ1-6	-	TGCAGAGTCCGGGGGTTGTATAATTCACCCCTCCACTTT	CRVRGLYNSPLHF
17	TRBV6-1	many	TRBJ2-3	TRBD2	TGTGCCAGCAGTTTCACCGGACTAGCGGGGGGCAGGGATACGCAGTATTTT	CASSFTGLAGGRDTQYF
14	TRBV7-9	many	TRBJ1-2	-	TGTGCCAGCAGCCGGGACGCTTTTAACTATGGCTACACCTTC	CASSRDAFNYGYTF
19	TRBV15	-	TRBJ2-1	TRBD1	TGTGCCACCAGAAGACTTTTAGGACAGGGCCGCGTTTCCTACAATGAGCAGTTCTTC	CATRRLLGQGRVSYNEQFF
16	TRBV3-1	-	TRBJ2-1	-	TGTGCCAGCAGCCAAGATATGGGGGGAGGTTACAATGAGCAGTTCTTC	CASSQDMGGGYNEQFF
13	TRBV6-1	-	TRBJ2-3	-	TGTGCCAGCAGACCGACTAGGGGGGATACGCAGTATTTT	CASRPTRGDTQYF
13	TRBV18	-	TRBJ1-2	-	TGTGCCAGCTCACCCACCGGGGATCATGGCTACACCTTC	CASSPTGDHGYTF
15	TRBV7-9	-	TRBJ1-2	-	TGTGCCAGCAGCTTAGAATACCTCCAGGACTATGGCTACACCTTC	CASSLEYLQDYGYTF
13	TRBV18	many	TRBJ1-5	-	TGTGCCAGCAGCCCGAGCGGATACCAGCCCCAGCATTTT	CASSPSGYQPQHF
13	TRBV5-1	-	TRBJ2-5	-	TGCGCCAGCAGCTCCAGGTCGGGAGAGACCCAGTACTTC	CASSSRSGETQYF
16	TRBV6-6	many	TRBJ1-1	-	TGTGCCAGCAGTTACTCAACGGGGCAGCTGAGGACTGAAGCTTTCTTT	CASSYSTGQLRTEAFF
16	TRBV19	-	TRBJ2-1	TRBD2	TGTGCCAGTAGTTATTCCGGGGGGTTGGCCTACAATGAGCAGTTCTTC	CASSYSGGLAYNEQFF
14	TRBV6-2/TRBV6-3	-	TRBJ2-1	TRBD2	TGTGCCAGCAGACCCGTGGCGGGGGGAAATGAGCAGTTCTTC	CASRPVAGGNEQFF
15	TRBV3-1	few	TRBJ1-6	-	TGTGCCAGCAGCCAAGAGTGGGGGAACAATTCACCCCTCCACTTT	CASSQEWGNNSPLHF
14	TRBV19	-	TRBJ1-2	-	TGTGCCAGTAACCCGGGGGCGTGGGACTATGGCTACACCTTC	CASNPGAWDYGYTF
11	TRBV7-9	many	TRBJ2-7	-	TGTGCCAGCAGCTTAGAGACAGGGCAGTACTTC	CASSLETGQYF
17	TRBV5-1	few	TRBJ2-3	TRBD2	TGCGCCAGCAGCTTGGATAGGGTAGCGGGGGTCGCAGATACGCAGTATTTT	CASSLDRVAGVADTQYF
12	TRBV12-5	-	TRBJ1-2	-	TGTGCTAGTGGTTCCCCAGGGTTCGGCTACACCTTC	CASGSPGFGYTF
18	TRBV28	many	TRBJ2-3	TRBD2	TGTGCCAGCAGTTTATCGCCTAGCGGGGGGGAATTCACAGATACGCAGTATTTT	CASSLSPSGGEFTDTQYF
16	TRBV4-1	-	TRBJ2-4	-	TGCGCCAGCAGCCAAGATTCGGGTACCGAAAAAAACATTCAGTACTTC	CASSQDSGTEKNIQYF
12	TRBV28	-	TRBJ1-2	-	TGTGCCAGCTTCTCGATTAACTATAGATACACCTTC	CASFSINYRYTF